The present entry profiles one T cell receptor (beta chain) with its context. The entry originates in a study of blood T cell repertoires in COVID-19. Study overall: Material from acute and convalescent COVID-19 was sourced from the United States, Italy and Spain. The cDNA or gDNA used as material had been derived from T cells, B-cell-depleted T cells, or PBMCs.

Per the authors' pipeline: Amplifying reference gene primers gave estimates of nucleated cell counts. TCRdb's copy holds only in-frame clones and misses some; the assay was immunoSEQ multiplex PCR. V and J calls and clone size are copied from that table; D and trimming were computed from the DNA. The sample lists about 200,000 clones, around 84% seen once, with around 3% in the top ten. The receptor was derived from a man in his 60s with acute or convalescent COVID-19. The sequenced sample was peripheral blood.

The CDR3 reads CASSLQQGASEQYF. Here the CDR3 DNA reads TGTGCCAGCAGCTTGCAACAGGGGGCGTCAGAGCAGTACTTC. The rearrangement links TRBV7-3 to TRBJ2-7; 9 bases map to TRBD1. In germline, CDR1 is SGHTA, CDR2 FQGTGA. The CDR3 consists of 14 residues. Unmatched junction bases numbered 7, after V lost 3 bases and J lost 7 bases.